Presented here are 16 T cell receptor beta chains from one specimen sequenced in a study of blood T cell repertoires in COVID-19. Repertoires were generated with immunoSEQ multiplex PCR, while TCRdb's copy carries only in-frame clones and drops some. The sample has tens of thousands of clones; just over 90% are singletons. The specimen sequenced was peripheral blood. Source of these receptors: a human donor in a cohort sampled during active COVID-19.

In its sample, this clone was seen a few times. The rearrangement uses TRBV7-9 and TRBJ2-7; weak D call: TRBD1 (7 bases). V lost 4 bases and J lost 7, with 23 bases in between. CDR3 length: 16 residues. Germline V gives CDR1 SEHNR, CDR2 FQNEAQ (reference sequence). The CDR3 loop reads CASSSRPGTSGGEQYF. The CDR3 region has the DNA TGTGCCAGCAGCTCCCGCCCGGGGACTTCAGGGGGAGAGCAGTACTTC.

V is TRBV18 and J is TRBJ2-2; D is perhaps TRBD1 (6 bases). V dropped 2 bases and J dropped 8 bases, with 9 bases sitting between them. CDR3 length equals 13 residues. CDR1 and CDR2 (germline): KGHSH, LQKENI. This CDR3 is CASSPTGTGELFF. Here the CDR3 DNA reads TGTGCCAGCTCACCAACCGGGACAGGGGAGCTGTTTTTT. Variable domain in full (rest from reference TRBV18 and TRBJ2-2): NAGVMQNPRHLVRRRGQEARLRCSPMKGHSHVYWYRQLPEEGLKFMVYLQKENIIDESGMPKERFSAEFPKEGPSILRIQQVVRGDSAAYFCASSPTGTGELFFGEGSRLTVL.

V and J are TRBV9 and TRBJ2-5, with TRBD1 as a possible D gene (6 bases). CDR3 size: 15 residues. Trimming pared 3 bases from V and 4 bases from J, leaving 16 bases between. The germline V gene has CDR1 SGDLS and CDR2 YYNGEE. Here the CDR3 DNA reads TGTGCCAGCAGCGGTGGGGGATTAGGGGGAGAGACCCAGTACTTC. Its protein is CASSGGGLGGETQYF.

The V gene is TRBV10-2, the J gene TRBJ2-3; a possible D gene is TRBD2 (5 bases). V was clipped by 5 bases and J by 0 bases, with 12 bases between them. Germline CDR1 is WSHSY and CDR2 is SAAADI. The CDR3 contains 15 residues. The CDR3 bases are TGCGCCAGCAGTAGAGCGGTTCCTAGCACAGATACGCAGTATTTT. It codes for CASSRAVPSTDTQYF.

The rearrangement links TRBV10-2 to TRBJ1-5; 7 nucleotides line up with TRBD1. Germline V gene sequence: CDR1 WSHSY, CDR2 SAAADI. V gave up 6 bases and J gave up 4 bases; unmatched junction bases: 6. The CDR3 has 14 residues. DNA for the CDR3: TGCGCCAGCAGGGCAGGGGGAGGAAATCAGCCCCAGCATTTT. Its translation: CASRAGGGNQPQHF.

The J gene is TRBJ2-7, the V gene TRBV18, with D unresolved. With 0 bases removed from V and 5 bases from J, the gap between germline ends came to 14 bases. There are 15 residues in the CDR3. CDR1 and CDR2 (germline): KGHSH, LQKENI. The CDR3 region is CASSPPLSGTDEQYF. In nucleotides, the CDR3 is TGTGCCAGCTCACCACCTTTGTCCGGTACCGACGAGCAGTACTTC.

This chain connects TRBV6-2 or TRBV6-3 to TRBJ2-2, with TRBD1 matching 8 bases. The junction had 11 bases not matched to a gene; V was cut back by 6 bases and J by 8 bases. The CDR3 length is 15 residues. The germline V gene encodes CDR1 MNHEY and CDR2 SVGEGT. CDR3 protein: CASSSGQGWSGELFF. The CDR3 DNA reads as TGTGCCAGCAGCTCCGGACAGGGATGGTCTGGGGAGCTGTTTTTT.

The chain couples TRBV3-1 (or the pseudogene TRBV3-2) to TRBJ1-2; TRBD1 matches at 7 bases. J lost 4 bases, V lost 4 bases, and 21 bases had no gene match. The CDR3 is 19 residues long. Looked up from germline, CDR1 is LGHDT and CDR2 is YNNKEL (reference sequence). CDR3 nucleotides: TGTGCCAGCAGCCTTTTCAAGACCGGGACAGTAAAAACCTCCTATGGCTACACCTTC. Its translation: CASSLFKTGTVKTSYGYTF.

The CDR3 protein is CASSSPSVWYEQYF. In DNA, the CDR3 is TGTGCCAGCAGTTCGCCCAGTGTTTGGTACGAGCAGTACTTC. The genes are TRBV28 and TRBJ2-7; D gene uncertain. CDR3 length equals 14 residues. Germline CDR1 MDHEN, CDR2 SYDVKM. The V gene lost 4 bases and the J gene lost 4 bases, with 14 bases spanning the gap. Full variable domain (remainder filled in from reference TRBV28 and TRBJ2-7): DVKVTQSSRYLVKRTGEKVFLECVQDMDHENMFWYRQDPGLGLRLIYFSYDVKMKEKGDIPEGYSVSREKKERFSLILESASTNQTSMYLCASSSPSVWYEQYFGPGTRLTVT.

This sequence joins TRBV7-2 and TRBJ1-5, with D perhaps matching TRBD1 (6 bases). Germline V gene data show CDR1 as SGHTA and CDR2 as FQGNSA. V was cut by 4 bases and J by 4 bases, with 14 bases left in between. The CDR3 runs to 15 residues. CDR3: CASSWRQEINQPQHF. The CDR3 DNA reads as TGTGCCAGCAGCTGGAGACAGGAGATAAATCAGCCCCAGCATTTT.

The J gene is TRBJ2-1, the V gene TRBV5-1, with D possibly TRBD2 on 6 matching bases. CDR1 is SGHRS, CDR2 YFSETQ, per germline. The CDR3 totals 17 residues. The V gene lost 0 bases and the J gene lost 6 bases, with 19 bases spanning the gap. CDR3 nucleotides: TGCGCCAGCAGCTTGGTTCCGGGGGAGGTAATTGGCAATGAGCAGTTCTTC. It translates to CASSLVPGEVIGNEQFF.

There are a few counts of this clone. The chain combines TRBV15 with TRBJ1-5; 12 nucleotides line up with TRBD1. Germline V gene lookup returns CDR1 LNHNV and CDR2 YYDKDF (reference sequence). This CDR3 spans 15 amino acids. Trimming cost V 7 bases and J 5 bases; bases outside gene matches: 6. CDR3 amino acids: CATKTGTGGHQPQHF. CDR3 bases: TGTGCCACCAAAACCGGGACAGGGGGCCATCAGCCCCAGCATTTT.

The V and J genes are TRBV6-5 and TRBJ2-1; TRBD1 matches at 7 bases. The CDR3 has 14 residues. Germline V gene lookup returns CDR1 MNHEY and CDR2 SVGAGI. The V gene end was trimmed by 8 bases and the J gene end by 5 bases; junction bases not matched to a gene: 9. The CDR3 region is CASLRGRNNNEQFF. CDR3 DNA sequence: TGTGCCAGCCTAAGGGGGCGAAACAACAATGAGCAGTTCTTC.

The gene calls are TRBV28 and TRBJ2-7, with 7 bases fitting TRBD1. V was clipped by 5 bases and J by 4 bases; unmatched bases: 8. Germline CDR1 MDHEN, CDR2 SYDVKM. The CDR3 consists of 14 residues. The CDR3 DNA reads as TGTGCCAGCAGTCAGAATGACAGGGTTTACGAGCAGTACTTC. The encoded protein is CASSQNDRVYEQYF.

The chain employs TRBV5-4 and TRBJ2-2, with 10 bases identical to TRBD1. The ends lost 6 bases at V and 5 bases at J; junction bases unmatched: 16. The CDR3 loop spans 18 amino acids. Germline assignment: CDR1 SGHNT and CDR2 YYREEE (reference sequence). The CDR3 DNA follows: TGTGCCAGCACCGTTATGCAAAGGACAGGGGGAAGGACCGGGGAGCTGTTTTTT. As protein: CASTVMQRTGGRTGELFF.

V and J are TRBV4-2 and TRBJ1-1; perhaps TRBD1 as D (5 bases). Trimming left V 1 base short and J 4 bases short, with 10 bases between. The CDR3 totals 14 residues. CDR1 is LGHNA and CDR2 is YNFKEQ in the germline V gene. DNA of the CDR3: TGTGCCAGCAGCCAAGCCCCAGGGCTCACTGAAGCTTTCTTT. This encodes CASSQAPGLTEAFF.